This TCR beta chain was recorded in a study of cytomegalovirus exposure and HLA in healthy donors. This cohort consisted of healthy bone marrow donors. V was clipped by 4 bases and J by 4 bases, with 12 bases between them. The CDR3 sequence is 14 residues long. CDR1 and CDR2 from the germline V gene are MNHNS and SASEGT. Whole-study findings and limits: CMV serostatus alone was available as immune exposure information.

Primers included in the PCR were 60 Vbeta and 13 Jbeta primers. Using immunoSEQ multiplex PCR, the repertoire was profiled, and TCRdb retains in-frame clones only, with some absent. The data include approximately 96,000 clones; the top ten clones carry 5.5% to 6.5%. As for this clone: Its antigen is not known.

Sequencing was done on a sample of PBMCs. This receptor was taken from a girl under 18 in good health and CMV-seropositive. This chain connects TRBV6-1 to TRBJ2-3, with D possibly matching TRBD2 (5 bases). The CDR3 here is CASSGVAGADTQYF. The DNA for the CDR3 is TGTGCCAGCAGTGGGGTCGCCGGGGCAGATACGCAGTATTTT.